A single sample gave rise to the 28 T cell receptor beta chains below, sequenced in a study of Graves' ophthalmopathy and Graves' hyperthyroidism. From RNA, the CDR3 regions of TCR beta chains were amplified and sequenced. RT-PCR was first run with HTBI primers, then multiplex PCR in a second round. TCRdb analysed the multiplex PCR reads with MiXCR anew, one entry per CDR3 protein. The sample includes over a million distinct CDR3 sequences, around a third of them seen just once. Sequenced material: peripheral blood or thyroid tissue (not recorded which). The receptors shown here come from an adult man with Graves' hyperthyroidism.

This clonotype was seen a handful of times. The chain recombines TRBV19 with TRBJ1-6; D remains ambiguous. The germline CDR1 and CDR2 sequences are LNHDA and SQIVND (reference sequence). This CDR3 contains 15 residues. V was cut by 11 bases and J by 0 bases, with 14 bases left in between. The CDR3 reads CAWKQSSSYNSPLHF. CDR3 sequence (DNA): TGTGCCTGGAAACAATCCAGCTCCTATAATTCACCCCTCCACTTT. The full variable domain, rest sourced from reference TRBV19 and TRBJ1-6, is DGGITQSPKYLFRKEGQNVTLSCEQNLNHDAMYWYRQDPGQGLRLIYYSQIVNDFQKGDIAEGYSVSREKKESFPLTVTSAQKNPTAFYLCAWKQSSSYNSPLHFGNGTRLTVT.

This clonotype occurred many times. The V and J genes are TRBV7-9 and TRBJ1-2; 7 nucleotides align to TRBD1. Trimming at V came to 1 base and at J to 2 bases, leaving 4 bases not matched to a gene. The CDR3 sequence is 15 residues long. From germline, CDR1 is SEHNR and CDR2 FQNEAQ (reference sequence). CDR3 DNA sequence: TGTGCCAGCAGCTTAGAGGGACAGTCAAACTATGGCTACACCTTC. Its protein is CASSLEGQSNYGYTF.

The sample holds many counts of this clonotype. J is TRBJ1-5 and V is TRBV6-2 or TRBV6-3; no clear D. The CDR3 has 12 residues. CDR1 and CDR2 from the germline V gene are MNHEY and SVGEGT. V lost 10 bases and J lost 1, with 8 bases in between. CDR3 loop: CATRQSNQPQHF. In nucleotides, the CDR3 is TGTGCCACCCGGCAGAGCAATCAGCCCCAGCATTTT.

This clonotype has just a few counts. The chain is built from TRBV15 and TRBJ2-3, with 7 bases identical to TRBD2. The V gene's germline CDR1 is LNHNV and CDR2 YYDKDF (reference sequence). V was clipped by 0 bases and J by 3 bases; unmatched bases: 3. This CDR3 has 15 residues. The DNA for the CDR3 is TGTGCCACCAGCAGAGACCGGGGAGGGACAGATACGCAGTATTTT. Translating gives CATSRDRGGTDTQYF.

This clonotype was seen many times. The J gene is TRBJ1-5, the V gene TRBV19, with TRBD1 as a possible D gene (6 bases). The CDR3 sequence is 15 residues long. With 5 bases removed from V and 7 bases from J, the gap between germline ends came to 18 bases. The germline gives CDR1 LNHDA, CDR2 SQIVND (reference sequence). CDR3 in amino acids: CASSDSRARGQPQHF. The CDR3 bases are TGTGCCAGTAGTGACTCCCGAGCCAGGGGACAGCCCCAGCATTTT.

V is TRBV3-1 and J is TRBJ1-2; D is uncertain. Trimming removed 0 bases from V and 7 bases from J, with 15 bases in between. CDR1 is LGHDT, CDR2 YNNKEL, per germline (reference sequence). The CDR3 totals 15 residues. The CDR3 region is CASSQDPIPSGGYTF. The CDR3 DNA follows: TGTGCCAGCAGCCAAGATCCCATCCCATCGGGTGGCTACACCTTC.

Notes on this clonotype: A much larger clone sits a single nucleotide away, making a read error possible. The genes are TRBV20-1 and TRBJ1-2; D unresolved. This CDR3 is 13 amino acids long. Per the germline V gene, CDR1 is DFQATT and CDR2 is SNEGSKA (reference sequence). This CDR3 reads CSASRRETYGYAF. The CDR3, as DNA: TGCAGTGCTAGCCGTCGGGAGACCTATGGCTACGCCTTC.

Ten or more counts support this clonotype. CDR3 in amino acids: CASSFESGAYEQYF. The CDR3 nucleotides read TGTGCCAGCAGCTTTGAATCAGGGGCCTACGAGCAGTACTTC. The rearrangement uses TRBV7-8 and TRBJ2-7, with a weak D call TRBD1 (6 bases). CDR3 length: 14 amino acids. Germline loops: CDR1 SGHVS, CDR2 FQNEAQ. V lost 3 bases, J lost 2 bases, and 11 bases lay in between.

This clonotype was picked up many times. The V call is TRBV7-8, the J call TRBJ1-6; D call uncertain. CDR1 and CDR2 (germline): SGHVS, FQNEAQ. This CDR3 is 15 amino acids long. Trimming took off 2 bases at V and 5 bases at J, with 10 bases between the two ends. The DNA of the CDR3 is TGTGCCAGCAGCTTAACCGGGCCCAATAATTCACCCCTCCACTTT. As protein: CASSLTGPNNSPLHF.

The chain is built from TRBV29-1 and TRBJ1-1, with 9 bases lining up with TRBD1. With 7 bases clipped from V and 6 bases from J, the junction kept 6 bases outside the gene matches. CDR3 length: 12 amino acids. The germline CDR1 and CDR2 sequences are SQVTM and ANQGSEA. The CDR3 region is CSAMGDRAEAFF. The CDR3 DNA follows: TGCAGCGCCATGGGGGACAGGGCTGAAGCTTTCTTT.

The chain couples TRBV10-3 to TRBJ1-2; possible D gene TRBD1, 6 bases. V was cut by 4 bases and J by 8 bases, with 17 bases left in between. The germline V gene encodes CDR1 ENHRY and CDR2 SYGVKD. The CDR3 is 14 amino acids. The chain's CDR3 is CAISGGGVSDGYTF. The CDR3 DNA sequence: TGTGCCATCAGTGGGGGGGGCGTCTCGGACGGCTACACCTTC.

This clonotype was observed a handful of times. The rearrangement links TRBV2 to TRBJ1-3; D unresolved. Between the trimmed V and J ends, which lost 7 bases and 1 base, there was a span of 11 bases. The CDR3 is 14 residues long. The germline gives CDR1 SNHLY, CDR2 FYNNEI. The CDR3 DNA sequence: TGTGCCAGCAACGTTCACCCATCTGGAAACACCATATATTTT. Its protein is CASNVHPSGNTIYF.

This clonotype was counted at least ten times. The J gene is TRBJ1-2, the V gene TRBV7-9; D uncertain. CDR3 length equals 13 residues. The ends were cut back, 5 bases at V and 8 bases at J, with 15 bases in the middle. Germline values: CDR1 SEHNR, CDR2 FQNEAQ (reference sequence). The CDR3: CASSPVGRGGYTF. CDR3 DNA sequence: TGTGCCAGCAGCCCCGTTGGGCGGGGAGGCTACACCTTC.

CDR3 sequence (DNA): TGTGCCAGCAGCTTTGGGGGCGACTTCTACGAGCAGTACTTC. It encodes CASSFGGDFYEQYF. The chain links TRBV7-2 to TRBJ2-7; D is possibly TRBD1 (6 bases). The CDR3 spans 14 residues. Germline CDR1 SGHTA, CDR2 FQGNSA. The V end was cut by 3 bases, the J end by 3 bases, with 12 bases between.

The chain combines TRBV28 with TRBJ1-2, with TRBD1 as a possible D gene (5 bases). CDR3 size: 13 residues. CDR1 MDHEN and CDR2 SYDVKM come from the germline V gene. With 3 bases removed from V and 4 bases from J, the gap between germline ends came to 9 bases. CDR3 residues: CASSFTGPYGYTF. The CDR3 nucleotides are TGTGCCAGCAGTTTCACAGGACCCTATGGCTACACCTTC.

Points on this clonotype: It may be a read error: a sequence one base away is much more abundant. The rearrangement joins TRBV5-1 to TRBJ1-3, with a possible D match to TRBD1 (5 bases). The CDR3 extends over 14 amino acids. Germline V gene data show CDR1 as SGHRS and CDR2 as YFSETQ. As DNA, the CDR3 is TGTGCCAGCAGCTCGGGGACGATTGGAAACACCATATATTTT. Translated: CASSSGTIGNTIYF. Full variable domain (missing parts from reference TRBV5-1 and TRBJ1-3): KAGVTQTPRYLIKTRGQQVTLSCSPISGHRSVSWYQQTPGQGLQFLFEYFSETQRNKGNFPGRFSGRQFSNSRSEMNVSTLELGDSALYLCASSSGTIGNTIYFGEGSWLTVV.

This clonotype has at least ten counts. The chain links TRBV5-6 to TRBJ1-1; perhaps TRBD1 as D (5 bases). The length of the CDR3 is 13 residues. Germline loops: CDR1 SGHDT, CDR2 YYEEEE. V gave up 5 bases and J gave up 4 bases, with 12 bases separating them. CDR3 nucleotide sequence: TGTGCCAGCAGACTTGCGGGGGGCACTGAAGCTTTCTTT. It codes for CASRLAGGTEAFF.

V is TRBV28 and J is TRBJ1-5, with D possibly matching TRBD1 (6 bases). The V gene lost 8 bases and the J gene lost 3 bases, with 20 bases spanning the gap. This CDR3 has 16 residues. Germline CDR1 is MDHEN and CDR2 is SYDVKM. The CDR3 here is CASVPFLGASNQPQHF. The DNA of the CDR3 is TGTGCCAGCGTACCCTTTTTGGGGGCCTCCAATCAGCCCCAGCATTTT.

V usage is TRBV9 and J usage is TRBJ1-2; 11 bases are shared with TRBD1. Germline CDR1 is SGDLS and CDR2 is YYNGEE. V gave up 3 bases and J gave up 8 bases; unmatched junction bases: 9. The CDR3 extends over 15 amino acids. This CDR3 is CASSAEGGTGGGYTF. Here the CDR3 DNA reads TGTGCCAGCAGCGCCGAAGGCGGGACAGGGGGAGGCTACACCTTC.

The table lists this clonotype with a few counts. This chain joins TRBV11-2 and TRBJ1-5; D unclear. V was shortened by 5 bases and J by 3 bases, with 8 bases between the two germline ends. The CDR3 length is 13 residues. Germline CDR1 is SGHAT and CDR2 is FQNNGV. The CDR3 DNA follows: TGTGCCAGCAGCCTAGTTGACAATCAGCCCCAGCATTTT. Protein product: CASSLVDNQPQHF.

This clonotype came up a few times. V usage is TRBV20-1 and J usage is TRBJ1-2, with D unresolved. Germline CDR1 reads DFQATT; CDR2 reads SNEGSKA (reference sequence). With 2 bases removed from V and 3 bases from J, the gap between germline ends came to 10 bases. The CDR3 is made up of 13 amino acids. The CDR3 DNA reads TGCAGTGCTAGAAAAGGATGGGACTATGGCTACACCTTC. Amino acid sequence: CSARKGWDYGYTF.

As to this clonotype: One end of the junction varies from germline; a read error may be responsible. The rearrangement uses TRBV20-1 and TRBJ1-3; D remains unclear. CDR1 is DFQATT and CDR2 is SNEGSKA in the germline V gene (reference sequence). This CDR3 has 9 amino acids. DNA for the CDR3: TGCAGTGCTAGAAAGACCATATATTTT. As protein: CSARKTIYF.

The chain joins TRBV7-3 to TRBJ1-5; 8 bases match TRBD1. This CDR3 has 17 amino acids. Germline V gene data show CDR1 as SGHTA and CDR2 as FQGTGA. V dropped 3 bases and J dropped 4; count of bases not matched to a gene: 11. The CDR3 reads CASSFWEYGQGNQPQHF. The CDR3 DNA follows: TGTGCCAGCAGCTTCTGGGAATACGGACAGGGAAATCAGCCCCAGCATTTT.

This clonotype was seen repeatedly, ten times or more. The gene calls are TRBV10-2 and TRBJ1-1; D unclear. The length of the CDR3 is 12 residues. Germline loops: CDR1 WSHSY, CDR2 SAAADI. Between the trimmed V and J ends, which lost 3 bases and 3 bases, there was a span of 5 bases. The CDR3 sequence: CASSDRHTEAFF. CDR3 coding DNA: TGCGCCAGCAGTGATAGGCACACTGAAGCTTTCTTT.

This clonotype was recorded only once. No conserved phenylalanine or tryptophan is present at the end of the CDR3, so a read error is the likely explanation. No DNA is shown, since the ends of the CDR3 on it are uncertain; the CDR3 is the one TCRdb lists. Here the CDR3 reads CASTELAG. The chain has TRBV27 and TRBJ1-2. Counting both end residues, the CDR3 totals 8 amino acids. Germline V gene sequence: CDR1 MNHEY, CDR2 SMNVEV (reference sequence).

This clonotype has a count of ten or more. The rearrangement uses TRBV29-1 and TRBJ1-1; 8 bases fit TRBD1. The CDR3 is made up of 11 amino acids. Losses at the gene ends were 3 bases for V and 6 bases for J; bases not matched to a gene: 0. Germline V lookup: CDR1 SQVTM, CDR2 ANQGSEA. This CDR3 is CSVDRGPEAFF. As DNA, the CDR3 is TGCAGCGTTGACAGGGGGCCTGAAGCTTTCTTT. The whole variable domain, remainder taken from reference TRBV29-1 and TRBJ1-1, is SAVISQKPSRDICQRGTSLTIQCQVDSQVTMMFWYRQQPGQSLTLIATANQGSEATYESGFVIDKFPISRPNLTFSTLTVSNMSPEDSSIYLCSVDRGPEAFFGQGTRLTVV.

V and J are TRBV20-1 and TRBJ2-2; 11 bases are a match to TRBD2. V lost 5 bases to trimming and J lost 0 bases; unmatched junction nucleotides: 2. In germline, CDR1 is DFQATT, CDR2 SNEGSKA (reference sequence). There are 15 residues in the CDR3. The CDR3 spells CSALGLAANTGELFF. In nucleotides, the CDR3 is TGCAGTGCTCTGGGACTAGCGGCGAACACCGGGGAGCTGTTTTTT.

This chain uses TRBV10-3 with TRBJ1-1, with TRBD1 matching over 8 bases. With V trimmed by 6 bases and J by 0 bases, 6 bases remained unmatched. There are 15 residues in the CDR3. Germline CDR1 and CDR2: ENHRY and SYGVKD. The CDR3 here is CAIRGQALVNTEAFF. In DNA, the CDR3 is TGTGCCATCAGGGGACAGGCCCTGGTGAACACTGAAGCTTTCTTT.